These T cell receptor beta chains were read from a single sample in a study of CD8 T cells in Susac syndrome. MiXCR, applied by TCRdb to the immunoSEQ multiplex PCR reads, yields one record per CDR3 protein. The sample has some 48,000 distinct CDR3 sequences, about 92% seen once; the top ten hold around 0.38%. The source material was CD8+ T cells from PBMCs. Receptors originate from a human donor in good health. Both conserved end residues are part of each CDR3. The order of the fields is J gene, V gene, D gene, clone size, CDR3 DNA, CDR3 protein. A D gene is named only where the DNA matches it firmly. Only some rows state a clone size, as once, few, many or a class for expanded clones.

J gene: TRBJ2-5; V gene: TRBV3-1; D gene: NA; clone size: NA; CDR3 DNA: TGTGCCAGCAGCCTTTCGGCCAGCCCCGGAACAGAGACCCAGTACTTC; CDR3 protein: CASSLSASPGTETQYF
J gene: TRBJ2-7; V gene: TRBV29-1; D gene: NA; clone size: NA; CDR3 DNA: TGCAGCGTTGTGGGGGACACGGAGCAGTACTTC; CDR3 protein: CSVVGDTEQYF
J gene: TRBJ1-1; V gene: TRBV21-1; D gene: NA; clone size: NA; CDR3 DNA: TGTGCCAGCAGCAAAGCGCGCGGCACTGAAGCTTTCTTT; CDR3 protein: CASSKARGTEAFF
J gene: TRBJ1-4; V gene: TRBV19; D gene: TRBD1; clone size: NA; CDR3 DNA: TGTGCCAGTAGTACGCCCGGGACAGGGTGGGGGCGAAAACTGTTTTTT; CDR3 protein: CASSTPGTGWGRKLFF
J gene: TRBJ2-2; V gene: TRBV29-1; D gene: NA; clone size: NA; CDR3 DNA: TGCAGCGTTGAAGAAGTAAGGCAGGGGAACACCGGGGAGCTGTTTTTT; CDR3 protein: CSVEEVRQGNTGELFF
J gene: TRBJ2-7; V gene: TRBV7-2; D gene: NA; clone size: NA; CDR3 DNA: TGTGCCAGCAGCCTTTCCGGGACTGGATCCTACGAGCAGTACTTC; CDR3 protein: CASSLSGTGSYEQYF
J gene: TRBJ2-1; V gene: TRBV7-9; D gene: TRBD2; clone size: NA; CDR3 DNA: TGTGCCAGCAGCGCAGCACCCGGGACTAGGACGGTTGAGCAGTTCTTC; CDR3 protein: CASSAAPGTRTVEQFF
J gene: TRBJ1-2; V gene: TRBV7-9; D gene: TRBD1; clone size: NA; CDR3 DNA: TGTGCCAGCAGCATGGGACAGGGAGGAGATGGCTACACCTTC; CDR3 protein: CASSMGQGGDGYTF
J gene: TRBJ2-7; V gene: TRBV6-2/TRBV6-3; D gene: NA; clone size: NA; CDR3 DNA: TGTGCCAGCAGTTTGGTGGGTGGCATCCCCTACGAGCAGTACTTC; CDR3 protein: CASSLVGGIPYEQYF
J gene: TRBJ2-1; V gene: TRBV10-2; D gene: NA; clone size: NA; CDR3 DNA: TGCGCCACATGGGGGCCAGCGGGGTGGGATGAGCAGTTCTTC; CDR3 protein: CATWGPAGWDEQFF
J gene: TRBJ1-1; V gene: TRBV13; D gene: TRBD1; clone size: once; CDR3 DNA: TGTGCCAGCAGCTACCAGGGGGACACTGAAGCTTTCTTT; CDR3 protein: CASSYQGDTEAFF
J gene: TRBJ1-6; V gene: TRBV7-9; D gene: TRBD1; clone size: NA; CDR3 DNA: TGTGCCAGCAGCGCCTGGGACAGCCATAATTCACCCCTCCACTTT; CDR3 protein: CASSAWDSHNSPLHF
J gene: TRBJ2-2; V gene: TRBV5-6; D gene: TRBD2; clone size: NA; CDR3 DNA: TGTGCCAGCAGCTCGGGACTAGCGGGAGTGTTGACCGGGGAGCTGTTTTTT; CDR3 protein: CASSSGLAGVLTGELFF
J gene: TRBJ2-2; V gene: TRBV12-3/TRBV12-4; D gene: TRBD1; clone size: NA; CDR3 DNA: TGTGCCAGCAGTTTGGGGGCCGGGACAGGGGAAACCGGGGAGCTGTTTTTT; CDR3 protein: CASSLGAGTGETGELFF
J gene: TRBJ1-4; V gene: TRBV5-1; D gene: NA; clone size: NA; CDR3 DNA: TGCGCCAGCAGCTTTGGTAATGAAAAACTGTTTTTT; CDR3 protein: CASSFGNEKLFF
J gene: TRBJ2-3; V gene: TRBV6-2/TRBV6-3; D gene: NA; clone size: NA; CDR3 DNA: TGTGCCAGCAGTTGGGGAACTAGCACAGATACGCAGTATTTT; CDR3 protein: CASSWGTSTDTQYF
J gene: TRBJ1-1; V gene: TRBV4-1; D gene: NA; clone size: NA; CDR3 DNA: TGCGCCAGCAGCCAAGGACCAGGGGCGAACCCTGAAGCTTTCTTT; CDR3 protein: CASSQGPGANPEAFF
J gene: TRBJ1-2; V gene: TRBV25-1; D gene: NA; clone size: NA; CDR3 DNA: TGTGCCAGCAGTGAATCAGGCACCGGCTATGGCTACACCTTC; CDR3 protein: CASSESGTGYGYTF
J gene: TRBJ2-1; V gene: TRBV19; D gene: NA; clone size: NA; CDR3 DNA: TGTGCCAGTAGTGCCTTCCCTAGCGCTCAATCCTACAATGAGCAGTTCTTC; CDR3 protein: CASSAFPSAQSYNEQFF
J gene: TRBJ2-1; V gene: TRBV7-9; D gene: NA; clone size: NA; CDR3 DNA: TGTGCCAGCAGCTTAAACGCCGGGACCAGCTCCTACAATGAGCAGTTCTTC; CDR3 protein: CASSLNAGTSSYNEQFF
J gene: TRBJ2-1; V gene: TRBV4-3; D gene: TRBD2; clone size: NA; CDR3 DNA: TGCGCCAGCAGCCAAGAAGCGTCAGCGGGAGGGCACAATGAGCAGTTCTTC; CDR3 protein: CASSQEASAGGHNEQFF
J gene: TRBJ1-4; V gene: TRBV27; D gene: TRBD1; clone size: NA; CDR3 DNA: TGTGCCAGCAGTTTATCGCGACAGGGACAGGAAAAACTGTTTTTT; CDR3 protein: CASSLSRQGQEKLFF
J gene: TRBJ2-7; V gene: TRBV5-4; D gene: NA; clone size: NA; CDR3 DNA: TGTGCCAGCAGTACAGGACTCGCCTACGAGCAGTACTTC; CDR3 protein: CASSTGLAYEQYF
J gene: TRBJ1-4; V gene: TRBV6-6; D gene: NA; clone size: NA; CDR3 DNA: TGTGCCAGCACCGACCCACGGGAGAATGAAAAACTGTTTTTT; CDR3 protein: CASTDPRENEKLFF
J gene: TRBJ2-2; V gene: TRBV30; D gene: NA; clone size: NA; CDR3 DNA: TGTGCCTGGAGTGTTAGTACTCGCGGGGAGCTGTTTTTT; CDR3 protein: CAWSVSTRGELFF